Shown below are 17 T cell receptor beta chains from a single sample sequenced in a study of T cell changes during pregnancy in multiple sclerosis. Repertoires were generated with immunoSEQ multiplex PCR, while TCRdb's copy carries only in-frame clones and drops some. Among some 55,000 clones listed, about 87% were seen once. Sequencing was carried out using peripheral blood from another person, used as feeder cells. The source is a human donor whose cells served as feeder cells for cultures in a pregnancy study.

This clone appeared a few times. Other DNA sequences within the sample encode an identical CDR3. The genes are TRBV9 and TRBJ1-1, with TRBD1 identical over 9 bases. Germline V gives CDR1 SGDLS, CDR2 YYNGEE. The CDR3 length is 15 residues. With V trimmed by 3 bases and J by 0 bases, 3 bases remained unmatched. CDR3 sequence reads: CASSGGQGMNTEAFF. The CDR3 region has the DNA TGTGCCAGCAGCGGAGGACAGGGGATGAACACTGAAGCTTTCTTT.

This clone was picked up one time. The same CDR3 also results from other DNA sequences found in this sample. The rearrangement uses TRBV27 and TRBJ2-4, with 8 positions matching TRBD1. After removal of 5 bases from V and 0 bases from J, the junction contained 3 bases not matched to a gene. The CDR3 consists of 15 residues. The germline gives CDR1 MNHEY, CDR2 SMNVEV (reference sequence). The CDR3, as DNA: TGTGCCAGCAGTCGGACAGGGACAGCCAAAAACATTCAGTACTTC. Translating gives CASSRTGTAKNIQYF.

The chain uses TRBV6-1 and TRBJ2-3; 7 positions match TRBD1. V lost 6 bases and J lost 14; bases outside the gene matches: 14. Germline lookup yields CDR1 MNHNS and CDR2 SASEGT. This CDR3 is 13 amino acids long. As DNA, the CDR3 is TGTGCCAGCAGCCAGAACAGGGGCGCTAGTCTGTATTTT. Protein: CASSQNRGASLYF.

As for this clone: The same CDR3 arises from other DNA sequences in this sample as well. V usage is TRBV20-1 and J usage is TRBJ2-7, with a tentative D call TRBD2 (6 bases). With 6 bases removed from V and 4 bases from J, the gap between germline ends came to 10 bases. Germline V CDR1 and CDR2: DFQATT, SNEGSKA (reference sequence). CDR3 size: 11 residues. CDR3 DNA sequence: TGCAGTGCCCGGGGGATTTACGAGCAGTACTTC. The encoded protein is CSARGIYEQYF.

A single count supports this clone. This chain joins TRBV6-6 and TRBJ2-3; D is unresolved. CDR3 length: 11 residues. Germline V gene lookup returns CDR1 MNHNY and CDR2 SVGAGI (reference sequence). V was pared by 6 bases and J by 7 bases, with 8 bases between. DNA for the CDR3: TGTGCCAGCAGCCTGAAACATACGCAGTATTTT. Residues: CASSLKHTQYF.

The V gene is TRBV2, the J gene TRBJ1-1; D gene uncertain. CDR1 is SNHLY and CDR2 is FYNNEI in the germline V gene. CDR3 length: 13 residues. V lost 1 base and J 4 bases, leaving 7 bases between the germline ends. The CDR3 region has the DNA TGTGCCAGCAGTGAAGGCCGGGGCACTGAAGCTTTCTTT. Amino acid sequence: CASSEGRGTEAFF. Looking up the rest from reference TRBV2 and TRBJ1-1 gives the full variable domain: EPEVTQTPSHQVTQMGQEVILRCVPISNHLYFYWYRQILGQKVEFLVSFYNNEISEKSEIFDDQFSVERPDGSNFTLKIRSTKLEDSAMYFCASSEGRGTEAFFGQGTRLTVV.

V usage is TRBV4-1 and J usage is TRBJ2-7; D ambiguous. CDR3 length: 16 amino acids. The V gene lost 2 bases and the J gene lost 7 bases, with 21 bases spanning the gap. Germline V gives CDR1 MGHRA, CDR2 YSYEKL. CDR3 protein: CASSQSSRSVKGEQYF. The CDR3 nucleotides are TGCGCCAGCAGCCAATCCTCACGGAGCGTCAAGGGAGAGCAGTACTTC.

The chain couples TRBV7-2 to TRBJ2-7; TRBD1 might be the D (6 bases). Germline assignment: CDR1 SGHTA and CDR2 FQGNSA. Trimming took 5 bases from V and 3 from J, leaving 14 bases between them. The CDR3 totals 14 residues. The CDR3 coding sequence is TGTGCCAGCAGCGCAGGGACACACGGCTACGAGCAGTACTTC. Amino acid sequence: CASSAGTHGYEQYF.

This rearrangement joins TRBV19 to TRBJ2-2; D ambiguous. CDR3 length equals 14 residues. Germline-derived CDR1 and CDR2 are LNHDA and SQIVND (reference sequence). The ends were cut back, 1 base at V and 0 bases at J, with 3 bases in the middle. Here the CDR3 DNA reads TGTGCCAGTAGTATAGGCTCGAACACCGGGGAGCTGTTTTTT. It codes for CASSIGSNTGELFF.

This clone was observed a single time. This sequence joins TRBV9 and TRBJ2-7; 7 nucleotides align to TRBD2. V lost 4 bases to trimming and J lost 7 bases; unmatched junction nucleotides: 14. Per the germline V gene, CDR1 is SGDLS and CDR2 is YYNGEE. The CDR3 is 15 residues long. CDR3 DNA: TGTGCCAGCAGCCCCCGCGGGAGCCTACCAGGGGAGCAGTACTTC. Encoded protein: CASSPRGSLPGEQYF.

This clone was counted between two and nine times. V and J are TRBV19 and TRBJ2-3; TRBD2 matches 7 bases. Germline trimming cut 1 base from V and 4 bases from J; bases unmatched to any gene: 2. CDR3 length: 14 amino acids. Germline CDR1 is LNHDA and CDR2 is SQIVND (reference sequence). DNA for the CDR3: TGTGCCAGTAGTATAGGACGGGGGGCAGATACGCAGTATTTT. This gives the protein CASSIGRGADTQYF.

This clone was observed once. The rearrangement uses TRBV7-6 and TRBJ1-5, with 8 bases that match TRBD1. This CDR3 has 17 amino acids. V was clipped by 1 base and J by 1 base; unmatched bases: 6. Germline V gene data show CDR1 as SGHVS and CDR2 as FNYEAQ. The CDR3 loop is CASSLGTRGRSNQPQHF. The CDR3 DNA reads as TGTGCCAGCAGCTTAGGTACCAGGGGGCGAAGCAATCAGCCCCAGCATTTT.

The rearrangement uses TRBV29-1 and TRBJ2-7, with unresolved D. Trimming cost V 7 bases and J 5 bases, with 15 bases left between them. This CDR3 is 12 amino acids long. Germline assignment: CDR1 SQVTM and CDR2 ANQGSEA. The CDR3 region is CSARMLTHEQYF. The CDR3, as DNA: TGCAGCGCCCGCATGCTCACCCACGAGCAGTACTTC.

The J gene is TRBJ2-6, the V gene TRBV6-6; D perhaps matches TRBD1 (5 bases). The CDR3 sequence is 15 residues long. Trimming left V 7 bases short and J 2 bases short, with 12 bases between. CDR1 and CDR2 (germline): MNHNY, SVGAGI (reference sequence). CDR3 nucleotides: TGTGCCAGCACCATGAGCAGGGCTGGGGCCAACGTCCTGACTTTC. This sequence encodes CASTMSRAGANVLTF.

V and J are TRBV2 and TRBJ2-7; 9 nucleotides agree with TRBD2. Germline CDR1 is SNHLY and CDR2 is FYNNEI. This CDR3 comprises 14 residues. With 6 bases clipped from V and 3 bases from J, the junction kept 6 bases outside the gene matches. This CDR3 is CASRYEREVYEQYF. The CDR3 DNA reads TGTGCCAGCAGATATGAGCGGGAGGTCTACGAGCAGTACTTC.

The chain uses TRBV9 and TRBJ1-4, with unresolved D. In germline, CDR1 is SGDLS, CDR2 YYNGEE. The V gene lost 2 bases and the J gene lost 4 bases, with 9 bases spanning the gap. This CDR3 spans 14 amino acids. The DNA of the CDR3 is TGTGCCAGCAGCGTCGACGTCGTTAATGAAAAACTGTTTTTT. Its protein product is CASSVDVVNEKLFF.

The chain recombines TRBV7-8 with TRBJ1-3; D unresolved. CDR1 and CDR2 (germline): SGHVS, FQNEAQ. V dropped 7 bases and J dropped 0 bases, with 10 bases sitting between them. The CDR3 runs to 14 residues. This CDR3 is CASITGSSGNTIYF. The CDR3 bases are TGTGCCAGCATTACGGGGAGCTCTGGAAACACCATATATTTT.